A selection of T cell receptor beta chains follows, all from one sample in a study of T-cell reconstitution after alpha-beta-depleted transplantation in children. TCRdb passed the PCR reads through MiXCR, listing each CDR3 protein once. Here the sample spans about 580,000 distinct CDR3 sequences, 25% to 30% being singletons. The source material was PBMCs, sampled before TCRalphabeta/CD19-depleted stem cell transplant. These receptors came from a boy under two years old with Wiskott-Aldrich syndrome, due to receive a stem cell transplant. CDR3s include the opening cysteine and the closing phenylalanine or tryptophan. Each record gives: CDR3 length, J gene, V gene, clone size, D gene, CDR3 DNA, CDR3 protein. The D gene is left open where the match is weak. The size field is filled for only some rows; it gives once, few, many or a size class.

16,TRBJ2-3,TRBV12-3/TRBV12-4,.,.,TGTGCCAGCAGTTTCCCCGGATTAGGTAGCACAGATACGCAGTATTTT,CASSFPGLGSTDTQYF
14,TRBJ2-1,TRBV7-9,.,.,TGTGCCAGCAGCTTAGCTCACGGGGACGATGAGCAGTTCTTC,CASSLAHGDDEQFF
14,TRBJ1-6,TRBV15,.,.,TGTGCCACCAGCAGAGCGCAGGGTAATTCACCCCTCCACTTT,CATSRAQGNSPLHF
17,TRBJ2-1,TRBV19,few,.,TGTGCCAGTAGTATAAGTTGGAGAACAGGCGTCTACAATGAGCAGTTCTTC,CASSISWRTGVYNEQFF
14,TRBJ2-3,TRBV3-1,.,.,TGTGCCAGCAGCCAAGATGATAGTTTGGATACGCAGTATTTT,CASSQDDSLDTQYF
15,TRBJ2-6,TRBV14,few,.,TGTGCCAGCAGCCAAGCAGGGACTGGGGCCAACGTCCTGACTTTC,CASSQAGTGANVLTF
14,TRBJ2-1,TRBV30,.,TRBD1,TGTGCCTGGAGAGGGCCAGGGGGCCGCATTGAGCAGTTCTTC,CAWRGPGGRIEQFF
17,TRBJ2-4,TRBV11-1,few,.,TGTGCCAGCAGCTTTAGAGCAGGGACGGGAGCCAAAAACATTCAGTACTTC,CASSFRAGTGAKNIQYF
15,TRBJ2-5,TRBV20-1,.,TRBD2,TGCAGTGCTAGAGATTTAGCGGGAGGGCGGGAGACCCAGTACTTC,CSARDLAGGRETQYF
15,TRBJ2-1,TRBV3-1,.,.,TGTGCCAGCAGCCCGGGGCCAGGGTTGGGAAATGAGCAGTTCTTC,CASSPGPGLGNEQFF
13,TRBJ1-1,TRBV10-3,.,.,TGTGCCATCAGTGAGTCTTCGGGGACAGAAGCTTTCTTT,CAISESSGTEAFF
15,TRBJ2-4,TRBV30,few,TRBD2,TGTGCCTGGAGGAGGACTAGCGGGACCAAAAACATTCAGTACTTC,CAWRRTSGTKNIQYF
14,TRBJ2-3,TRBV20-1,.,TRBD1,TGCAGTGCTAGAGACAGGGGGAGAACAGATACGCAGTATTTT,CSARDRGRTDTQYF
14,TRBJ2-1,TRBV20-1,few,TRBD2,TGCAGTCCGTTCAGCGGGAGCCTCTACAATGAGCAGTTCTTC,CSPFSGSLYNEQFF
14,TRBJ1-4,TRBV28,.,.,TGTGCCAGCAGTTTGCCGGGGGGTGGGGAAAAACTGTTTTTT,CASSLPGGGEKLFF
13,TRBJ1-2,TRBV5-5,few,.,TGTGCCAGCAGCTTGGGCAGGGAGAGGGGCTACACCTTC,CASSLGRERGYTF
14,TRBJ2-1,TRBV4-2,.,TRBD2,TGTGCCAGCAGCGAAGCGGGAAACTACAATGAGCAGTTCTTC,CASSEAGNYNEQFF
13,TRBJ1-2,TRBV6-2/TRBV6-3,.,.,TGTGCCAGCAGTTACGTGCGGAGCTATGGCTACACCTTC,CASSYVRSYGYTF
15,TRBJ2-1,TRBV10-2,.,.,TGCGCCAGCACTGAATGGCGGGGACAAACCCATGAGCAGTTCTTC,CASTEWRGQTHEQFF
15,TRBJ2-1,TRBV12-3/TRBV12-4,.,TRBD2,TGTGCCAGCAGGCCCGGGACTAGCGTTTTCAATGAGCAGTTCTTC,CASRPGTSVFNEQFF
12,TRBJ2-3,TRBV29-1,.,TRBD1,TGCAGCGTTCAGGGGGACACAGATACGCAGTATTTT,CSVQGDTDTQYF
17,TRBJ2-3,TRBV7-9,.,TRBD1,TGTGCCAGCAGCTTCGGATTCGGACAGGGCAAGTTAGATACGCAGTATTTT,CASSFGFGQGKLDTQYF
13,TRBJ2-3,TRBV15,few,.,TGTGCCACCAGCAGAGTCCAGGGGCATACGCAGTATTTT,CATSRVQGHTQYF
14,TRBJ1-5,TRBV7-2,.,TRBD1,TGTGCCAGCAGCTTAATAACAGGGGACCAGCCCCAGCATTTT,CASSLITGDQPQHF
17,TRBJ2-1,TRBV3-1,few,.,TGTGCCAGCAGCCAATCCGGGACGCCGAGCTCCTACAATGAGCAGTTCTTC,CASSQSGTPSSYNEQFF
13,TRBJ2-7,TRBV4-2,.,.,TGTGCCAGCAGCCAAGATCCTAGTAACGAGCAGTACTTC,CASSQDPSNEQYF
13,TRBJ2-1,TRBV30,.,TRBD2,TGTGCCTGGAGACTAGCGGGAGCCAGAGGGCAGTTCTTC,CAWRLAGARGQFF
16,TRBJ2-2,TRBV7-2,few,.,TGTGCCAGCAGCTTAATGACAGGGAGGTACACCGGGGAGCTGTTTTTT,CASSLMTGRYTGELFF
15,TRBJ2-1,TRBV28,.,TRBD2,TGTGCCAGCAGTGTACCGGGACTAGAGTTAGGTGAGCAGTTCTTC,CASSVPGLELGEQFF
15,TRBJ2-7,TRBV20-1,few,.,TGCAGTGCTAGAGATGGTCAGGGGAACTCCTACGAGCAGTACTTC,CSARDGQGNSYEQYF
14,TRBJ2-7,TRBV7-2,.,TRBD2,TGTTCCAGCAGGATCCCGGGAGGTTCCTACGAGCAGTACTTC,CSSRIPGGSYEQYF
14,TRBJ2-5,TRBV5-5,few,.,TGTGCCAGCAGCCAACGGGACTACCAAGAGACCCAGTACTTC,CASSQRDYQETQYF
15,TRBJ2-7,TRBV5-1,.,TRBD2,TGCGCCAGCAGCTGGACTAGCGGGAGAGCCAACGAGCAGTACTTC,CASSWTSGRANEQYF
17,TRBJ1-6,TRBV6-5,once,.,TGTGCCAGCAGTTACGGCAGGTCGAGCTCCTATAATTCACCCCTCCACTTT,CASSYGRSSSYNSPLHF
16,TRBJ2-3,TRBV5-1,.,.,TGCGCCAGCAGCCACCTGACAAGACCAAGCACAGATACGCAGTATTTT,CASSHLTRPSTDTQYF
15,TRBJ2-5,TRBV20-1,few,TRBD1,TGCAGTGCTTACCTAGGGACAGGGAAAGGAGAGACCCAGTACTTC,CSAYLGTGKGETQYF
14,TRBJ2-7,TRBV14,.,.,TGTGCCAGCAGCCACAGGGGTCGACTGTACGAGCAGTACTTC,CASSHRGRLYEQYF
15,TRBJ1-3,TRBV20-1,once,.,TGCAGTGCTAGAGTGTCCGAGGGTCCTGGAAACACCATATATTTT,CSARVSEGPGNTIYF
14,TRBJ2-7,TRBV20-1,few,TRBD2,TGCAGTGCTACACCAGCGGGTCCGGGGGGCGAGCAGTACTTC,CSATPAGPGGEQYF
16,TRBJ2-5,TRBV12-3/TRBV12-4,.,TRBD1,TGTGCCAGCAGTTTTTTGGTGAGGACAGGGGAAGAGACCCAGTACTTC,CASSFLVRTGEETQYF
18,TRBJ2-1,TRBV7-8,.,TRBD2,TGTGCCAGCAGCACGCGACTAGCGGGAGTTAAGTCCTACAATGAGCAGTTCTTC,CASSTRLAGVKSYNEQFF
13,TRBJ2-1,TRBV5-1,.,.,TGCGCCAGCAGTTTTCGGGGTGACAATGAGCAGTTCTTC,CASSFRGDNEQFF
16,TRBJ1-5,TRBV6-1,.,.,TGTGCCAGCAGTGGAGGGGATGTTGGGGCAATAGGGCCCCAGCATTTT,CASSGGDVGAIGPQHF
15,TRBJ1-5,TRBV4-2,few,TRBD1,TGTGCCAGCAGCCAGGAGGGGACAGGGATTCAGCCCCAGCATTTT,CASSQEGTGIQPQHF
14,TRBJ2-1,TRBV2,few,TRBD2,TGTGCCAGGGGACTAGCGCTTACCTACAATGAGCAGTTCTTC,CARGLALTYNEQFF
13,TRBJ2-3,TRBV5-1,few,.,TGCGCCAGCAGCTTGGCACTAGCTGATACGCAGTATTTT,CASSLALADTQYF
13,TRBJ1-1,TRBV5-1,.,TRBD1,TGCGCCAGCAGGCTACAGGGGGACACTGAAGCTTTCTTT,CASRLQGDTEAFF
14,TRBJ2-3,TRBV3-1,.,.,TGTGCCAGCAGCTCATGGACGGCGACGGGTACGCAGTATTTT,CASSSWTATGTQYF
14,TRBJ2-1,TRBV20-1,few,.,TGCAGTGCTGATCCGGGACCACCCCTCAATGAGCAGTTCTTC,CSADPGPPLNEQFF
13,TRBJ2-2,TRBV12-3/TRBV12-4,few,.,TGTGCCAGCAGTCCTCACAGGACCGGGGAGCTGTTTTTT,CASSPHRTGELFF
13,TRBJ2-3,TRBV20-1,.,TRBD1,TGCAGTGCTGGGACAGCCTACACAGATACGCAGTATTTT,CSAGTAYTDTQYF
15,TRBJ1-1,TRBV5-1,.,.,TGCGCCAGCAGCACCTCTTTCAGGGGGAACACTGAAGCTTTCTTT,CASSTSFRGNTEAFF
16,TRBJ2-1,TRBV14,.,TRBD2,TGTGCCAGCAGCCAATTAGTGCGGGAGCCTCACAATGAGCAGTTCTTC,CASSQLVREPHNEQFF
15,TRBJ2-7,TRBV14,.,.,TGTGCCAGCAGCCAAGCTCCCTACAAGACCTACGAGCAGTACTTC,CASSQAPYKTYEQYF